The TCR beta chain under discussion was sequenced for a study of prognosis after radiotherapy for stage I lung cancer. Germline V lookup: CDR1 SGHTA, CDR2 FQGNSA. The CDR3 consists of 14 residues. The V and J ends lost 4 bases and 3 bases respectively, with 12 bases between them. There are many counts of this clonotype. Starting from genomic DNA, TCR beta CDR3 was amplified through two-round multiplex PCR. The use of primers specific to each TRBV and TRBJ gene characterized first-round PCR. One entry per CDR3 protein results from TCRdb running MiXCR on the multiplex PCR reads. The table records about 35,000 distinct CDR3 sequences, approximately 35% of them present only once.

The TCR originated in a donor older than 45 with non-small cell lung cancer. Sequencing used PBMCs, obtained before or after stereotactic body radiation therapy (not recorded which). The chain couples TRBV7-2 to TRBJ2-5; perhaps TRBD1 as D (5 bases). CDR3 loop: CASSSYRLKETQYF. The DNA of the CDR3 is TGTGCCAGCAGCTCCTACAGGTTAAAAGAGACCCAGTACTTC.